Each of the 13 T cell receptor beta chains below was sequenced from the same sample in a study of blood T cell repertoires in COVID-19. The protocol was immunoSEQ multiplex PCR, while the TCRdb copy is restricted to in-frame clones and leaves out a portion. The sample consists of about 210,000 clones, around 91% of them appearing once. The specimen was peripheral blood. The receptors here all came from a woman aged 40-49 years with acute or convalescent COVID-19.

This chain links TRBV24-1 with TRBJ2-7, with D perhaps matching TRBD2 (6 bases). This CDR3 comprises 14 residues. Germline V gives CDR1 KGHDR, CDR2 SFDVKD. V gave up 7 bases and J gave up 2 bases, with 14 bases separating them. CDR3 protein: CATRSGDGTYEQYV. The DNA for the CDR3 is TGTGCCACCAGATCGGGGGACGGCACCTACGAGCAGTACGTC.

This sequence joins TRBV27 and TRBJ1-5; weak D call: TRBD1 (5 bases). The ends were cut back, 6 bases at V and 4 bases at J, with 13 bases in the middle. Germline V gene lookup returns CDR1 MNHEY and CDR2 SMNVEV (reference sequence). This CDR3 has 14 amino acids. The CDR3, as DNA: TGTGCCAGCAGCCTAGGGCCAGGGAATCAGCCCCAGCATTTT. Protein: CASSLGPGNQPQHF.

This rearrangement joins TRBV19 to TRBJ1-2, with D perhaps matching TRBD1 (6 bases). Germline loops: CDR1 LNHDA, CDR2 SQIVND (reference sequence). This CDR3 has 13 residues. Trimming took 5 bases from V and 8 from J, leaving 15 bases between them. The CDR3 is CASSGGGADGYTF. DNA of the CDR3: TGTGCCAGTAGTGGGGGGGGCGCGGACGGCTACACCTTC. The complete variable domain, with remaining parts taken from reference TRBV19 and TRBJ1-2, reads DGGITQSPKYLFRKEGQNVTLSCEQNLNHDAMYWYRQDPGQGLRLIYYSQIVNDFQKGDIAEGYSVSREKKESFPLTVTSAQKNPTAFYLCASSGGGADGYTFGSGTRLTVV.

The genes are TRBV6-5 and TRBJ1-6; no clear D gene. The CDR3 has 15 residues. Germline V gene sequence: CDR1 MNHEY, CDR2 SVGAGI. Trimming cost V 7 bases and J 0 bases, with 10 bases left between them. CDR3 sequence: CASTPEPSYNSPLHF. The DNA for the CDR3 is TGTGCCAGCACGCCGGAGCCCTCCTATAATTCACCCCTCCACTTT.

V is TRBV11-3 and J is TRBJ2-5; 8 bases line up with TRBD1. The trim removed 1 base at V and 1 base at J, leaving 8 bases unmatched. This CDR3 is built from 17 residues. In germline, CDR1 is SGHNT, CDR2 YENEEA. Here the CDR3 DNA reads TGTGCCAGCAGCTTAGCCTATAGTGACAGGGGCCAAGAGACCCAGTACTTC. Translation: CASSLAYSDRGQETQYF.

The chain is built from TRBV24-1 and TRBJ1-1; the match to TRBD1 covers 7 bases. The germline V gene encodes CDR1 KGHDR and CDR2 SFDVKD. The CDR3 is made up of 16 amino acids. V lost 1 base and J lost 0; bases outside the gene matches: 4. CDR3 loop: CATSDFGTVMNTEAFF. CDR3 in DNA: TGTGCCACCAGTGATTTCGGGACAGTCATGAACACTGAAGCTTTCTTT.

The chain links TRBV6-5 to TRBJ1-5, with 8 bases that match TRBD1. The ends lost 11 bases at V and 3 bases at J; junction bases unmatched: 9. CDR1 and CDR2 from the germline V gene are MNHEY and SVGAGI. The CDR3 has 14 residues. CDR3 in amino acids: CALSGGADNQPQHF. The CDR3 coding sequence is TGTGCCTTGTCAGGGGGCGCGGACAATCAGCCCCAGCATTTT.

The chain is built from TRBV6-5 and TRBJ1-1, with 9 bases matching TRBD1. The germline gives CDR1 MNHEY, CDR2 SVGAGI. CDR3 length: 15 residues. The V and J ends lost 4 bases and 5 bases, in that order; junction bases with no gene match: 8. The CDR3 region has the DNA TGTGCCAGCAGTTTACAGGGGGCAGGCAAGACTGAAGCTTTCTTT. Its translation is CASSLQGAGKTEAFF.

This clone came up many times. The V gene is TRBV19, the J gene TRBJ1-2; 11 nucleotides line up with TRBD1. This CDR3 contains 14 residues. V was pared by 5 bases and J by 7 bases, with 6 bases of the junction left unmatched. The germline V gene encodes CDR1 LNHDA and CDR2 SQIVND (reference sequence). CDR3 region: CASSRGQGVSGYTF. For the CDR3, the DNA is TGTGCCAGTAGTCGGGGACAGGGGGTATCTGGCTACACCTTC. Filled out from reference TRBV19 and TRBJ1-2, the complete variable domain reads DGGITQSPKYLFRKEGQNVTLSCEQNLNHDAMYWYRQDPGQGLRLIYYSQIVNDFQKGDIAEGYSVSREKKESFPLTVTSAQKNPTAFYLCASSRGQGVSGYTFGSGTRLTVV.

The V call is TRBV9, the J call TRBJ1-1; D uncertain. V lost 3 bases, J lost 1 base, and 13 bases lay in between. The germline CDR1 and CDR2 sequences are SGDLS and YYNGEE. The CDR3 totals 15 residues. The CDR3 here is CASSDHPNGNTEAFF. The CDR3, as DNA: TGTGCCAGCAGCGACCATCCCAACGGGAACACTGAAGCTTTCTTT. Combining the CDR3 with reference TRBV9 and TRBJ1-1 gives the whole variable domain DSGVTQTPKHLITATGQRVTLRCSPRSGDLSVYWYQQSLDQGLQFLIQYYNGEERAKGNILERFSAQQFPDLHSELNLSSLELGDSALYFCASSDHPNGNTEAFFGQGTRLTVV.

The rearrangement joins TRBV2 to TRBJ1-5, with 8 bases identical to TRBD1. CDR1 and CDR2 from the germline V gene are SNHLY and FYNNEI. The length of the CDR3 is 15 residues. The V gene end was trimmed by 7 bases and the J gene end by 11 bases; junction bases not matched to a gene: 16. The DNA of the CDR3 is TGTGCCAGCAAGTCCGGACAGGGTGGAAATGTGGCCCAGCATTTT. Translating it yields CASKSGQGGNVAQHF.

This chain uses TRBV24-1 with TRBJ2-1, with 11 bases that match TRBD2. J gave up 5 bases and V 9 bases, and 11 bases lay outside the gene matches. Germline V gives CDR1 KGHDR, CDR2 SFDVKD. The CDR3 is 16 residues long. CDR3 DNA sequence: TGTGCCACCTCCTCCGGTACTAGCGGGGGACACAATGAGCAGTTCTTC. It specifies CATSSGTSGGHNEQFF.

This chain joins TRBV6-5 and TRBJ2-3; a weak D match, TRBD1 (6 bases). Trimming took off 5 bases at V and 2 bases at J, with 14 bases between the two ends. The CDR3 is 15 amino acids. The germline V gene encodes CDR1 MNHEY and CDR2 SVGAGI. The chain's CDR3 is CASSPTGSSTDTQYF. Here the CDR3 DNA reads TGTGCCAGCAGTCCCACAGGGTCGTCCACAGATACGCAGTATTTT.